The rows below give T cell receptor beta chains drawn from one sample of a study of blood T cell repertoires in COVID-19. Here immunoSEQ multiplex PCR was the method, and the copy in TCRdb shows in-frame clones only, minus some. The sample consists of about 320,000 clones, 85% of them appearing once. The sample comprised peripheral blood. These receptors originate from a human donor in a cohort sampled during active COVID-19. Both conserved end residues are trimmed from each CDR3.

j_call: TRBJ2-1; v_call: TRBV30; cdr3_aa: AWSTFHRGNEQF
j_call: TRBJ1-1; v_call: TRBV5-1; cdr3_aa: ASSSWTGNTEAF
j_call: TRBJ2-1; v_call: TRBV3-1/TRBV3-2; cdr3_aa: ASSQSFVLVANEQF
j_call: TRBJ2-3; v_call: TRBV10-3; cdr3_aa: AISESDSHTADTQY
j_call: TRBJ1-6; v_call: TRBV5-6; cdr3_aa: ASSSPGQANSPLH
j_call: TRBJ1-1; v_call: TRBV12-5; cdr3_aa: ASGLTLNLNTEAF
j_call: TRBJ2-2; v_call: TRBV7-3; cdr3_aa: ASNDRGNTGELF
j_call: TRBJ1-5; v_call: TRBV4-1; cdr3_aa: ASSLERGNQPQH
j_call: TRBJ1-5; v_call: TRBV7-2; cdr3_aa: ASSLNRQPQH
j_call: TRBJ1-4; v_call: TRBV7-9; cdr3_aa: ASSPRGSTNEKLF
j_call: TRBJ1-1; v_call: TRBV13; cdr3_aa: ASSFGSQAYDTEAF
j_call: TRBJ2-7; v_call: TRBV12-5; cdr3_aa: ASGSGGLSYEQY
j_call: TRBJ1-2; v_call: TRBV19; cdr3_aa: ASSMTGQGGRGYT
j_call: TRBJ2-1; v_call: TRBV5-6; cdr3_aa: ASSRRQSLLNNEQF
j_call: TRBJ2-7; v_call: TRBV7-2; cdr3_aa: ASSPDRGSYEQY
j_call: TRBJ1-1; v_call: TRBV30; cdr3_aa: AWSVGGTFNTEAF
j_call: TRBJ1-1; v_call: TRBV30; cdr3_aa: AWSVAGVRTEAF
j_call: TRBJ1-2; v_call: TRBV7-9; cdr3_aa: ASSLVGQGRLGGYT
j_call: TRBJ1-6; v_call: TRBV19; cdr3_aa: ASRGQGDVRNYNSPLH
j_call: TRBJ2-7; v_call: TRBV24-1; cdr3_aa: ATSDLKDSSYEQY
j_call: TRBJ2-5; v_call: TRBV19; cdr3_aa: ASSMELFWKTQY
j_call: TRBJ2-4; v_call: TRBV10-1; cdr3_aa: ASSEGAPKNIQY
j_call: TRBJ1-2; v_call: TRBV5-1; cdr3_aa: ASSPGGVNYGYT
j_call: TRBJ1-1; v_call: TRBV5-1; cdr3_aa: ASSFNRETEAF
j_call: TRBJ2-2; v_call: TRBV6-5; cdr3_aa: ASSPTGSNTGELF
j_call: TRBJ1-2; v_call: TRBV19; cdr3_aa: ASTIGTLANYGYT
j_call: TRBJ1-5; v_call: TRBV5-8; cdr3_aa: ASSHRVGNQPQH
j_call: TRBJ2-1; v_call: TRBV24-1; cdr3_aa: ATSDFEGGSSYNEQF
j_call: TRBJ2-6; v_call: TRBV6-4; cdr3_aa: ASSGGSSGANVLT
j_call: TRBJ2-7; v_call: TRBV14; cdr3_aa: ASSHRQDHSYEQY
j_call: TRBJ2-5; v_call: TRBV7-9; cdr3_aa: ASSRTSGGQETQY
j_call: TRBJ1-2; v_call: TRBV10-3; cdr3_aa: AIRDINYGYT
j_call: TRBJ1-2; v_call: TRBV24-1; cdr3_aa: ATSDSGLYGYT
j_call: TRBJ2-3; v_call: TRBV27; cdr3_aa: ASSWTGGGTQY
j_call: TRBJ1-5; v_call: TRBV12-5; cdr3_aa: ASGLVTGGGVIPSGQPQH
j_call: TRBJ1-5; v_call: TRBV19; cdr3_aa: ASSESNQPQH